A selection of T cell receptor beta chains follows, all from one sample in a study of cytotoxic CD8 clonotypes in ibrutinib-treated CLL. Generated by immunoSEQ multiplex PCR, the TCRdb table keeps only in-frame clones and is missing some. The sample has 150,000 to 200,000 clones; roughly 72% are singletons. This sample comprised PBMCs, obtained after 24 months of ibrutinib treatment. The receptors were gathered from a human donor with chronic lymphocytic leukemia. CDR3s include the opening cysteine and the closing phenylalanine or tryptophan. A D gene is named only where the DNA matches it firmly. Clone size, where shown, is once, few, many, or a class for clones that have expanded.

-	once	TRBV28	TRBJ2-1	TGTGCCAGCAGTGGAGGGGGCGAAATATGGGGTGAGCAGTTCTTC	CASSGGGEIWGEQFF
-	-	TRBV19	TRBJ2-1	TGTGCCAGCGGACAACCCCACATATACAATGAGCAGTTCTTC	CASGQPHIYNEQFF
-	-	TRBV30	TRBJ2-7	TGTGCCTGGGGGGCTGGTCACGAGCAGTACTTC	CAWGAGHEQYF
-	-	TRBV10-3	TRBJ2-7	TGTGCCATCAGGCCCAGGCAAGGGGAGCAGTACTTC	CAIRPRQGEQYF
TRBD2	-	TRBV29-1	TRBJ2-1	TGCAGCGTTGAAAGGACTAGCGGCCACAATGAGCAGTTCTTC	CSVERTSGHNEQFF
-	few	TRBV7-2	TRBJ2-3	TGTGCCAGCAGGCGGCGTAGCGGAAAGAGCACAGATACGCAGTATTTT	CASRRRSGKSTDTQYF
-	-	TRBV30	TRBJ1-3	TGTGCCTGGAGGTACGACAGGCTGCCTGGAAACACCATATATTTT	CAWRYDRLPGNTIYF
-	-	TRBV25-1	TRBJ2-7	TGTGCCAGCAGTGAATCTGACAGACCCTACGAGCAGTACTTC	CASSESDRPYEQYF
-	once	TRBV9	TRBJ2-5	TGTGCCAGCAGCTTTAGTGAAGGCTCTGGTGAGACCCAGTACTTC	CASSFSEGSGETQYF
-	-	TRBV6-1	TRBJ2-3	TGTGCCAGCTCCCTTAGACGAGATACGCAGTATTTT	CASSLRRDTQYF
-	-	TRBV7-2	TRBJ2-6	TGTGCCAGCAGCCCTCAGGCAGGCCTTGGGGCCAACGTCCTGACTTTC	CASSPQAGLGANVLTF
-	-	TRBV11-2	TRBJ2-7	TGTGCCAGCAGCCTGGGTCTAGCGTTCTCCTACGAGCAGTACTTC	CASSLGLAFSYEQYF
TRBD1	-	TRBV11-2	TRBJ2-7	TGTGCCAGCAGCTTACCGGGACAGCCCTACGAGCAGTACTTC	CASSLPGQPYEQYF
-	-	TRBV4-3	TRBJ2-2	TGCGCCAGCAGCCAAGATCTGACCGGGGAGCTGTTTTTT	CASSQDLTGELFF
TRBD2	-	TRBV5-1	TRBJ2-1	TGCGCCAGCAGCTTTGCAGGGACTAGCGATTTCTACAATGAGCAGTTCTTC	CASSFAGTSDFYNEQFF
-	-	TRBV12-5	TRBJ2-1	TGTGCTAGTGGTTTAGGGGGCTCCTACAATGAGCAGTTCTTC	CASGLGGSYNEQFF
-	-	TRBV7-2	TRBJ2-7	TGTGCCAGCAGCCCTCGGGCGGGGCGCTACGAGCAGTACTTC	CASSPRAGRYEQYF
TRBD1	-	TRBV4-2	TRBJ2-7	TGTGCCAGCAGCCGAAGGGACAGGGTGGGTGAGCAGTACTTC	CASSRRDRVGEQYF
-	-	TRBV7-9	TRBJ1-3	TGTGCCAGCAGCTTAGGCGTTGGGGGGACTGGCGGAAACACCATATATTTT	CASSLGVGGTGGNTIYF
-	few	TRBV18	TRBJ1-2	TGTGCCAGCTCCGGGAGAGCCGGAATTGGCTACACCTTC	CASSGRAGIGYTF
-	few	TRBV18	TRBJ2-5	TGTGCCAGCTCACTTTCGATTGAGACCCAGTACTTC	CASSLSIETQYF
-	-	TRBV6-5	TRBJ1-2	TGTGCCAGCAGTTACTCGTGGGTTAACTATGGCTACACCTTC	CASSYSWVNYGYTF
-	once	TRBV4-3	TRBJ1-4	TGCGCCAGCAGCCAATCGACGGGAAAACTGTTTTTT	CASSQSTGKLFF
TRBD2	-	TRBV5-1	TRBJ2-5	TGCGCCAGCAGCTTGGGAACTAGCGGAGAGGAGACCCAGTACTTC	CASSLGTSGEETQYF
TRBD2	-	TRBV29-1	TRBJ2-1	TGCAGCGTTGATCGCGGGAGGGGGTACAATGAGCAGTTCTTC	CSVDRGRGYNEQFF
-	-	TRBV25-1	TRBJ2-7	TGTGCCAGCACACAGGGTTACGAGCAGTACTTC	CASTQGYEQYF
-	-	TRBV7-2	TRBJ2-7	TGTGCCAGCAGCTTATCGGGATACGAGCAGTACTTC	CASSLSGYEQYF
-	few	TRBV28	TRBJ1-1	TGTGCCAGCAGTTTATTTGACACTGAAGCTTTCTTT	CASSLFDTEAFF
TRBD2	-	TRBV5-1	TRBJ2-1	TGCGCCAGCAGCGATACTAGCGGTTTCAATGAGCAGTTCTTC	CASSDTSGFNEQFF
-	-	TRBV7-2	TRBJ2-5	TGTGCCAGCAGCTTACGGGGGCTGGGAGAGACCCAGTACTTC	CASSLRGLGETQYF
-	-	TRBV5-6	TRBJ1-5	TGTGCCAGTCAGCCCCAGCATTTT	CASQPQHF